This entry concerns a single T cell receptor beta chain. The antigen remains unidentified. This entry belongs to a study of cytomegalovirus exposure and HLA in healthy donors. Study conclusions and caveats: In a later analysis, 15,000 to 20,000 TCR beta sequences were associated with HLA alleles at 0.05 false discovery rate. A missense DCLRE1C variant was associated with V- and J-gene trimming of TCR beta chains in a later analysis, and an independent cohort replicated the association. Cytomegalovirus association was assigned to approximately 160 TCR beta chains. Previous analysis showed most TCR beta V segments were productive about 90% or about 30% of the time.

The PCR used 60 Vbeta and 13 Jbeta primers. Profiled with immunoSEQ multiplex PCR; TCRdb holds only in-frame clones, not every one. The table lists some 55,000 clones. This clonotype originated in a man aged 18 to 30 in good health and CMV-seropositive. The material sequenced was PBMCs.

The CDR3 reads CASSEAAGGTEAFF. CDR3 sequence (DNA): TGTGCCAGCAGCGAAGCGGCAGGGGGAACTGAAGCTTTCTTT. The gene calls are TRBV7-3 and TRBJ1-1; 7 bases map to TRBD1. The CDR3 loop spans 14 amino acids. CDR1 is SGHTA and CDR2 is FQGTGA in the germline V gene. With V trimmed by 5 bases and J by 5 bases, 8 bases remained unmatched.